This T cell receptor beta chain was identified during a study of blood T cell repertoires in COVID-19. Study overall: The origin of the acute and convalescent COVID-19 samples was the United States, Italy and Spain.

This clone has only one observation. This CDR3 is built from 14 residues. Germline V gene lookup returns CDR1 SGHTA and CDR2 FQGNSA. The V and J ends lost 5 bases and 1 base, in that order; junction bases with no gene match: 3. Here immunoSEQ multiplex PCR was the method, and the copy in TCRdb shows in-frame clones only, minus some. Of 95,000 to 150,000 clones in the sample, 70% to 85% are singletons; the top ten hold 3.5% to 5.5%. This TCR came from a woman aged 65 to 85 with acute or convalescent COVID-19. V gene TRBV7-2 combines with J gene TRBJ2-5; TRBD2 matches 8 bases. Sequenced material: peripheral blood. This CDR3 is CASSPGGGQETQYF. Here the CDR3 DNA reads TGTGCCAGCAGCCCCGGGGGGGGCCAAGAGACCCAGTACTTC.